The present entry profiles one T cell receptor (beta chain) with its context. Its matching antigen is unknown. Assay: immunoSEQ multiplex PCR; the TCRdb copy retains only in-frame clones and omits some. The profile shows more than 95,000 clones, approximately 90% of them singletons. The V and J ends lost 3 bases and 0 bases respectively, with 8 bases between them. The CDR3 is 14 amino acids. CDR1 MNHNS and CDR2 SASEGT come from the germline V gene. This specimen belongs to a study of T cell responses to AZD1222 COVID-19 vaccine. Whole-study results and caveats: Repertoires were obtained only post-peak T cell response. Just six AZD1222 recipients were seropositive at baseline. Unmutated variant regions reportedly attract nearly half of all spike-specific TCRs. The donor group comprised mostly white British people and more females; the analysis possibly underestimated clonal diversity.

The origin of this receptor is an adult in good health. The rearrangement joins TRBV6-1 to TRBJ1-2; no clear D. The source material was peripheral blood, sampled on day 0 of AZD1222 vaccination. CDR3 DNA sequence: TGTGCCAGCAGTGAGGGCGGCACTAACTATGGCTACACCTTC. Residues: CASSEGGTNYGYTF.